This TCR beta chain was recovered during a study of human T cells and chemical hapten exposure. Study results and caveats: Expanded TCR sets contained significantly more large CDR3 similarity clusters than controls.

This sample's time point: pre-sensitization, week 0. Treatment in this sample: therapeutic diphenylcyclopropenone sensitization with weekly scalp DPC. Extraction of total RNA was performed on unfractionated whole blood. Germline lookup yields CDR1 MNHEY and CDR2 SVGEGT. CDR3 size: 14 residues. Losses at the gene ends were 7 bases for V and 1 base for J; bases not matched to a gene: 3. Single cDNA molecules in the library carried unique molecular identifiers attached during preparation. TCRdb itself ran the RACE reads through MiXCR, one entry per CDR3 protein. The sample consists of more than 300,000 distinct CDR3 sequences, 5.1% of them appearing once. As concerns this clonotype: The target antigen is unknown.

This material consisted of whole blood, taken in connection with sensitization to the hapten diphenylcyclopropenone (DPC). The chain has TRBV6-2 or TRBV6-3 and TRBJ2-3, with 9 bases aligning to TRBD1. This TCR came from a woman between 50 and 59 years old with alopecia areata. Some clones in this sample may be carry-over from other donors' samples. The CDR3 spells CASTWTGGTDTQYF. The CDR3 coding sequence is TGTGCCAGCACCTGGACAGGGGGCACAGATACGCAGTATTTT.